This passage covers 18 T cell receptor beta chains from one sample sequenced in a study of blood T cell repertoires in COVID-19. Sequencing used immunoSEQ multiplex PCR; TCRdb keeps in-frame clones, though not all of them. Of around 70,000 clones listed, roughly nine tenths are singletons. Sequencing was carried out using peripheral blood. The source is a man aged 50 or older with COVID-19, enrolled during active disease.

V gene TRBV6-5 combines with J gene TRBJ2-1; 9 nucleotides align to TRBD1. J was trimmed by 5 bases and V by 1 base; bases with no gene match: 6. The CDR3 runs to 16 residues. Germline lookup yields CDR1 MNHEY and CDR2 SVGAGI. CDR3 amino acids: CASSYWGTGRDNEQFF. The DNA for the CDR3 is TGTGCCAGCAGTTACTGGGGGACAGGGCGAGACAATGAGCAGTTCTTC.

The chain couples TRBV27 to TRBJ2-1, with TRBD2 matching over 10 bases. The CDR3 contains 15 residues. Trimming removed 7 bases from V and 6 bases from J; junction bases left unmatched: 9. Germline V gene lookup returns CDR1 MNHEY and CDR2 SMNVEV (reference sequence). In DNA form, the CDR3 reads TGTGCCAGCAAAGCGGGAGGGTCACCCCCCAATGAGCAGTTCTTC. It yields the protein CASKAGGSPPNEQFF.

V is TRBV3-1 (or the pseudogene TRBV3-2) and J is TRBJ1-6; D is perhaps TRBD1 (6 bases). The CDR3 spans 16 residues. V lost 3 bases and J lost 7, with 16 bases in between. Germline V lookup: CDR1 LGHDT, CDR2 YNNKEL (reference sequence). This CDR3 reads CASSHQGIGGNSPLHF. CDR3 nucleotides: TGTGCCAGCAGCCACCAGGGGATCGGTGGGAATTCACCCCTCCACTTT.

This chain connects TRBV5-6 to TRBJ2-2, with unresolved D. With 0 bases removed from V and 3 bases from J, the gap between germline ends came to 9 bases. This CDR3 is 15 amino acids long. Germline V CDR1 and CDR2: SGHDT, YYEEEE. As DNA, the CDR3 is TGTGCCAGCAGCTTGGTTTCCCCGGACACCGGGGAGCTGTTTTTT. Amino acids: CASSLVSPDTGELFF.

The chain links TRBV29-1 to TRBJ1-5; weak D call: TRBD1 (5 bases). CDR1 and CDR2 from the germline V gene are SQVTM and ANQGSEA. Trimming shortened V by 4 bases and J by 7 bases, and 11 bases separated the two germline ends. This CDR3 has 12 residues. The CDR3 DNA is TGCAGCGTTGGGGAGGGGCGGCAGCCCCAGCATTTT. This translates into CSVGEGRQPQHF.

In DNA form, the CDR3 reads TGTGCCAGCAGTGAAAGGGAAGGGGGAAGCAATCAGCCCCAGCATTTT. It codes for CASSEREGGSNQPQHF. This sequence joins TRBV6-1 and TRBJ1-5, with D possibly being TRBD1 (6 bases). Germline V CDR1 and CDR2: MNHNS, SASEGT. Between the trimmed V and J ends, which lost 2 bases and 1 base, there was a span of 12 bases. The CDR3 covers 16 residues.

The chain uses TRBV9 and TRBJ2-1; no clear D. The length of the CDR3 is 15 residues. Trimming left V 3 bases short and J 2 bases short, with 12 bases between. Per germline, CDR1 SGDLS and CDR2 YYNGEE. The CDR3 coding sequence is TGTGCCAGCAGCGAAGGAGCCAACACCTACAATGAGCAGTTCTTC. The encoded protein is CASSEGANTYNEQFF.

The gene calls are TRBV5-6 and TRBJ1-2; unclear D gene. Between the trimmed V and J ends, which lost 0 bases and 5 bases, there was a span of 14 bases. Germline CDR1 SGHDT, CDR2 YYEEEE. The CDR3 runs 15 residues. The CDR3 protein is CASSLDVGVRYGYTF. The CDR3 nucleotides read TGTGCCAGCAGCTTGGATGTGGGAGTGAGGTATGGCTACACCTTC.

This clone was seen only once. The rearrangement uses TRBV2 and TRBJ2-1, with 8 bases that match TRBD1. The CDR3 sequence is 15 residues long. With 4 bases clipped from V and 8 bases from J, the junction kept 10 bases outside the gene matches. From germline, CDR1 is SNHLY and CDR2 FYNNEI. This chain's CDR3 is CASSGTGKGRDEQFF. The CDR3 nucleotides read TGTGCCAGCAGTGGGACAGGGAAAGGTCGGGATGAGCAGTTCTTC. The full variable domain, in which reference TRBV2 and TRBJ2-1 provide the parts outside the CDR3, is EPEVTQTPSHQVTQMGQEVILRCVPISNHLYFYWYRQILGQKVEFLVSFYNNEISEKSEIFDDQFSVERPDGSNFTLKIRSTKLEDSAMYFCASSGTGKGRDEQFFGPGTRLTVL.

Only a few counts were recorded for this clone. This chain links TRBV5-6 with TRBJ2-7; 8 nucleotides agree with TRBD2. The CDR3 contains 14 residues. In germline, CDR1 is SGHDT, CDR2 YYEEEE. V shed 4 bases, J shed 0 bases, and the junction held 3 bases outside the gene matches. The CDR3 bases are TGTGCCAGCAGCGCGGGACTAGGCTCCTACGAGCAGTACTTC. It specifies CASSAGLGSYEQYF.

This clone came up once. The chain has TRBV7-6 and TRBJ2-5; no definite D call. Germline CDR1 SGHVS, CDR2 FNYEAQ. Trimming removed 5 bases at V and 5 bases at J, with 6 bases between. CDR3 length: 11 residues. The CDR3 loop is CASSHLETQYF. The CDR3 DNA is TGTGCCAGCAGCCATTTGGAGACCCAGTACTTC.

The rearrangement uses TRBV27 and TRBJ1-6; D is perhaps TRBD1 (6 bases). The V and J ends lost 3 bases and 9 bases respectively, with 18 bases between them. Germline CDR1 is MNHEY and CDR2 is SMNVEV (reference sequence). This CDR3 contains 16 residues. CDR3 bases: TGTGCCAGCAGTTTGAGGGCAGGGGAATCGGGTTCACCCCTCCACTTT. It encodes CASSLRAGESGSPLHF.

The CDR3 DNA reads TGTGCCACCCGGACAGGGGGGTATGGCTACACCTTC. Its translation is CATRTGGYGYTF. V gene TRBV27 combines with J gene TRBJ1-2; 10 nucleotides match TRBD1. The CDR3 extends over 12 amino acids. V shed 10 bases, J shed 5 bases, and the junction held 4 bases outside the gene matches. Germline V gene lookup returns CDR1 MNHEY and CDR2 SMNVEV (reference sequence).

The chain is built from TRBV4-2 and TRBJ2-1, with TRBD2 identical over 8 bases. Germline values: CDR1 LGHNA, CDR2 YNFKEQ. With V trimmed by 4 bases and J by 6 bases, 11 bases remained unmatched. The CDR3 is made up of 16 amino acids. CDR3 protein: CASSPPGTSSPNEQFF. DNA for the CDR3: TGTGCCAGCAGCCCCCCCGGGACTAGTTCTCCCAATGAGCAGTTCTTC.

The sample holds a few counts of this clone. The chain combines TRBV4-1 with TRBJ2-2; TRBD2 agrees at 13 bases. Per the germline V gene, CDR1 is MGHRA and CDR2 is YSYEKL. The CDR3 spans 16 residues. Trimming removed 4 bases from V and 6 bases from J; junction bases left unmatched: 5. The CDR3: CASSLGLAGVAGELFF. CDR3 DNA: TGCGCCAGCAGCCTAGGACTAGCGGGAGTCGCCGGGGAGCTGTTTTTT.

The chain is built from TRBV6-5 and TRBJ2-1; 7 nucleotides align to TRBD2. CDR1 and CDR2 from the germline V gene are MNHEY and SVGAGI. The CDR3 covers 12 residues. Trimming cost V 5 bases and J 9 bases; bases outside gene matches: 4. CDR3 protein: CASSPGTTEQFF. The CDR3 bases are TGTGCCAGCAGTCCCGGGACTACTGAGCAGTTCTTC.

V gene TRBV3-1 (or the pseudogene TRBV3-2) combines with J gene TRBJ2-3; a possible D gene is TRBD2 (5 bases). The CDR3 sequence is 14 residues long. Looked up from germline, CDR1 is LGHDT and CDR2 is YNNKEL (reference sequence). Trimming removed 5 bases at V and 0 bases at J, with 9 bases between. The CDR3 DNA is TGTGCCAGCAGCGCCCGGACTAGCACAGATACGCAGTATTTT. Protein sequence: CASSARTSTDTQYF.

The chain couples TRBV18 to TRBJ2-7; 9 bases are shared with TRBD1. Germline V gives CDR1 KGHSH, CDR2 LQKENI. This CDR3 is 16 amino acids long. With 3 bases clipped from V and 3 bases from J, the junction kept 9 bases outside the gene matches. The CDR3 nucleotides are TGTGCCAGCTCACCTTCGGGACAGGGAGGCGACTACGAGCAGTACTTC. Translating gives CASSPSGQGGDYEQYF. Based on the CDR3 plus reference TRBV18 and TRBJ2-7, the full variable domain is NAGVMQNPRHLVRRRGQEARLRCSPMKGHSHVYWYRQLPEEGLKFMVYLQKENIIDESGMPKERFSAEFPKEGPSILRIQQVVRGDSAAYFCASSPSGQGGDYEQYFGPGTRLTVT.